One sample yielded the 22 T cell receptor beta chains listed below, sequenced in a study of T cell repertoires in cytomegalovirus infection (dated 2019 in TCRdb). This sample was sequenced with an Illumina HiSeq 1500. Using fastp trimming at Q25 and MiXCR clonotype assembly, TCRdb reanalyzed the public sequencing data and kept in-frame beta chains. Every entry covers one CDR3 protein and lists the most common genes and DNA from its rows. Counted in this sample were 150,000 to 200,000 distinct CDR3 sequences; 28% of them appeared once. The ten largest clones take up 31% of the sample. Sequenced: PBMCs. The receptors originated from a human donor in good health (CMV status not recorded). Some clones in this sample may be carry-over from other donors' samples.

This clonotype was counted many times. J is TRBJ1-2 and V is TRBV7-3; D is unclear. Per the germline V gene, CDR1 is SGHTA and CDR2 is FQGTGA. V was pared by 4 bases and J by 2 bases, with 14 bases between. This CDR3 has 15 residues. The CDR3 nucleotides read TGTGCCAGCAGCTATGCTCCGGGAAGGAACTATGGCTACACCTTC. Its protein is CASSYAPGRNYGYTF.

This clonotype was observed many times. Because it lacks the conserved phenylalanine or tryptophan at the end, this CDR3 is likely a read error. The limits of the CDR3 on the DNA are not certain, so only TCRdb's listed CDR3 is given. This chain joins TRBV7-2 and TRBJ1-2; the table's D call of TRBD1 was not tested on the DNA. Germline V CDR1 and CDR2: SGHTA, FQGNSA. A total of 13 residues make up the CDR3, ends included. This CDR3 is CASSFSTGALSRL.

This clonotype was detected only a few times. The chain joins TRBV10-3 to TRBJ1-4; 7 bases agree with TRBD1. The CDR3 consists of 15 residues. Germline loops: CDR1 ENHRY, CDR2 SYGVKD. Losses at the gene ends were 6 bases for V and 6 bases for J; bases not matched to a gene: 10. CDR3 coding DNA: TGTGCCATCAGAGCTACAGGGGACGATCATGAAAAACTGTTTTTT. It codes for CAIRATGDDHEKLFF.

The chain recombines TRBV29-1 with TRBJ2-7; 7 bases map to TRBD1. The CDR3 contains 14 residues. CDR1 and CDR2 (germline): SQVTM, ANQGSEA. V was clipped by 5 bases and J by 0 bases; unmatched bases: 7. CDR3 sequence (DNA): TGCAGCGTTCGACAGGGAGTGCTCTCCTACGAGCAGTACTTC. Translated: CSVRQGVLSYEQYF.

This clonotype was seen more than once but under ten times. The chain carries TRBV14 and TRBJ1-3; D is unclear. The CDR3 contains 15 residues. V lost 1 base to trimming and J lost 3 bases, with 10 bases between them. CDR1 SGHDN and CDR2 FVKESK come from the germline V gene. The CDR3 DNA reads as TGTGCCAGCAGCCAAGTAGGGCATATTGGAAACACCATATATTTT. It encodes CASSQVGHIGNTIYF.

The CDR3 DNA follows: TGCAGTGCCATCAAGGCTAGCGGGGGTATTAGCTCCTACAATGAGCAGTTCTTC. The encoded protein is CSAIKASGGISSYNEQFF. This sequence joins TRBV20-1 and TRBJ2-1; TRBD2 matches 10 bases. Looked up from germline, CDR1 is DFQATT and CDR2 is SNEGSKA (reference sequence). This CDR3 is built from 18 residues. The junction had 14 bases not matched to a gene; V was cut back by 6 bases and J by 0 bases.

The chain couples TRBV2 to TRBJ1-5; D gene uncertain. CDR1 and CDR2 from the germline V gene are SNHLY and FYNNEI. This CDR3 has 13 amino acids. Between the trimmed V and J ends, which lost 11 bases and 7 bases, there was a span of 18 bases. The CDR3: CAGKTDLGQPQHF. Written as DNA, the CDR3 is TGTGCCGGTAAGACGGACCTGGGACAGCCCCAGCATTTT.

The genes are TRBV4-1 and TRBJ1-4; D uncertain. The CDR3 spans 15 residues. The V gene lost 0 bases and the J gene lost 0 bases, with 5 bases spanning the gap. The germline gives CDR1 MGHRA, CDR2 YSYEKL. The CDR3 DNA reads TGCGCCAGCAGCCAAGACAGCTCAACTAATGAAAAACTGTTTTTT. Translation gives CASSQDSSTNEKLFF.

This chain links TRBV7-9 with TRBJ2-7; 9 bases map to TRBD1. V was clipped by 5 bases and J by 5 bases; unmatched bases: 10. This CDR3 comprises 15 residues. Looked up from germline, CDR1 is SEHNR and CDR2 is FQNEAQ (reference sequence). In DNA, the CDR3 is TGTGCCAGCAGCCGCACCCGGGACAGGGCTAACGAGCAGTACTTC. As protein: CASSRTRDRANEQYF.

The chain carries TRBV28 and TRBJ1-5; 10 bases line up with TRBD1. With V trimmed by 4 bases and J by 8 bases, 5 bases remained unmatched. The CDR3 is 14 amino acids. Germline V CDR1 and CDR2: MDHEN, SYDVKM. The CDR3 loop is CASSSGQGVKPQHF. The CDR3 nucleotides are TGTGCCAGCAGTTCCGGACAGGGGGTAAAGCCCCAGCATTTT.

This clonotype was seen more than once but under ten times. This CDR3 reads CASGGTSGATDTQYF. The CDR3, as DNA: TGTGCCAGTGGGGGGACTAGCGGGGCCACAGATACGCAGTATTTT. V gene TRBV19 combines with J gene TRBJ2-3, with TRBD2 identical over 13 bases. The ends lost 8 bases at V and 2 bases at J; junction bases unmatched: 4. CDR1 is LNHDA, CDR2 SQIVND, per germline (reference sequence). The CDR3 is made up of 15 amino acids.

The CDR3 protein is CASTFGLIITGELFF. CDR3 sequence (DNA): TGTGCCAGTACCTTCGGACTTATAATCACCGGGGAGCTGTTTTTT. V is TRBV19 and J is TRBJ2-2, with D possibly TRBD2 on 5 matching bases. V was shortened by 7 bases and J by 4 bases, with 16 bases between the two germline ends. Per germline, CDR1 LNHDA and CDR2 SQIVND (reference sequence). This CDR3 has 15 amino acids.

The rearrangement links TRBV28 to TRBJ2-3; perhaps TRBD2 as D (6 bases). The CDR3 runs to 13 residues. Germline lookup yields CDR1 MDHEN and CDR2 SYDVKM. Between the trimmed V and J ends, which lost 10 bases and 5 bases, there was a span of 16 bases. The CDR3 DNA follows: TGTGCCATACGCCCGGGGGTTTTAGATACGCAGTATTTT. It yields the protein CAIRPGVLDTQYF.

V gene TRBV25-1 combines with J gene TRBJ1-1, with D tentatively TRBD1 (5 bases). The CDR3 has 15 residues. From germline, CDR1 is MGHDK and CDR2 SYGVNS. The V gene lost 1 base and the J gene lost 5 bases, with 14 bases spanning the gap. The CDR3 nucleotides read TGTGCCAGCAGTGAATTTCGGCAGGAGGGGACTGAAGCTTTCTTT. This sequence encodes CASSEFRQEGTEAFF.

This clonotype was seen more than once but under ten times. This chain joins TRBV6-1 and TRBJ2-2; the D is unclear. Trimming took off 7 bases at V and 2 bases at J, with 2 bases between the two ends. The CDR3 is 11 amino acids. CDR1 is MNHNS and CDR2 is SASEGT in the germline V gene. The CDR3 DNA reads TGTGCCAGCATCAACACCGGGGAGCTGTTTTTT. It is translated as CASINTGELFF.

V is TRBV7-6 and J is TRBJ2-1; D gene unclear. Germline loops: CDR1 SGHVS, CDR2 FNYEAQ. Trimming shortened V by 1 base and J by 3 bases, and 10 bases separated the two germline ends. The CDR3 is 15 residues long. The CDR3 here is CASSLDASFYNEQFF. DNA for the CDR3: TGTGCCAGCAGCTTAGACGCCTCCTTCTACAATGAGCAGTTCTTC.

V is TRBV7-2 and J is TRBJ2-7, with D maybe TRBD1 (5 bases). V was trimmed by 6 bases and J by 3 bases, leaving 15 bases between them. The germline V gene has CDR1 SGHTA and CDR2 FQGNSA. CDR3 length: 14 amino acids. CDR3 sequence reads: CASSLKAGYYEQYF. CDR3 nucleotides: TGTGCCAGCAGTCTTAAAGCAGGGTACTACGAGCAGTACTTC.

The chain combines TRBV20-1 with TRBJ2-1; perhaps TRBD2 as D (6 bases). This CDR3 region has 11 residues. Germline V gene lookup returns CDR1 DFQATT and CDR2 SNEGSKA (reference sequence). CDR3 in DNA: TGCAGCATCTTTACTAGCCCTGAGCAGTTCTTC. Its protein is CSIFTSPEQFF.

The rearrangement uses TRBV19 and TRBJ1-1; TRBD1 aligns across 7 bases. The CDR3 consists of 14 residues. Per the germline V gene, CDR1 is LNHDA and CDR2 is SQIVND (reference sequence). Losses at the gene ends were 3 bases for V and 3 bases for J; bases not matched to a gene: 4. The CDR3 sequence: CASSMAGGDTEAFF. The CDR3 DNA sequence: TGTGCCAGTAGTATGGCAGGGGGAGACACTGAAGCTTTCTTT. Supplemented by reference TRBV19 and TRBJ1-1, the full variable domain reads DGGITQSPKYLFRKEGQNVTLSCEQNLNHDAMYWYRQDPGQGLRLIYYSQIVNDFQKGDIAEGYSVSREKKESFPLTVTSAQKNPTAFYLCASSMAGGDTEAFFGQGTRLTVV.

The gene calls are TRBV29-1 and TRBJ1-2; perhaps TRBD1 as D (6 bases). V was pared by 7 bases and J by 0 bases, with 12 bases between. This CDR3 has 13 residues. Germline CDR1 reads SQVTM; CDR2 reads ANQGSEA. For the CDR3, the DNA is TGCAGCGCCCAGGGGACCACTAACTATGGCTACACCTTC. This sequence encodes CSAQGTTNYGYTF.

The V call is TRBV6-1, the J call TRBJ2-7; a weak D match, TRBD2 (6 bases). This CDR3 is 13 amino acids long. Looked up from germline, CDR1 is MNHNS and CDR2 is SASEGT. Trimming took 4 bases from V and 3 from J, leaving 10 bases between them. The CDR3 reads CASSGAGGYEQYF. CDR3 nucleotides: TGTGCCAGCAGTGGGGCCGGGGGCTACGAGCAGTACTTC.

This clonotype was seen ten or more times. This chain connects TRBV28 to TRBJ1-2, with D perhaps matching TRBD1 (5 bases). There are 15 residues in the CDR3. V was shortened by 3 bases and J by 1 base, with 12 bases between the two germline ends. Germline CDR1 reads MDHEN; CDR2 reads SYDVKM. The DNA of the CDR3 is TGTGCCAGCAGTTTGTCGGGGAGGGGTAACTATGGCTACACCTTC. It yields the protein CASSLSGRGNYGYTF.